The clone carrying this T cell receptor beta chain was detected ten times or more. TCRdb used MiXCR to reprocess the 5' RACE reads, holding one entry per CDR3 protein. This table holds 470,000 or so distinct CDR3 sequences, approximately 24% found once. The data were obtained in a study of identical twins. The CDR3 spans 13 residues. In germline, CDR1 is SGHTA, CDR2 FQGNSA. V lost 5 bases and J lost 0, with 7 bases in between. Separately, the same data were catalogued under a study of T cells expressing NK-cell markers.

The sequenced sample was CD4+ T cells sorted from blood. This clonotype was obtained from a woman aged 18 to 35 in good health. The rearrangement uses TRBV7-2 and TRBJ1-2; D remains unclear. The CDR3 here is CASSIPANYGYTF. Here the CDR3 DNA reads TGTGCCAGCAGCATCCCGGCTAACTATGGCTACACCTTC.